This entry features one TCR beta chain sequence. What it binds is unknown. These data are taken from a study of CD8 T cells in Susac syndrome. Germline V CDR1 and CDR2: ENHRY, SYGVKD. V lost 9 bases to trimming and J lost 2 bases, with 16 bases between them. The CDR3 covers 14 residues. cDNA came from about 0.5 to 1 ug RNA primed by random hexamers. Amplification of TCR beta CDR3 spanned 54 Vbeta and 13 Jbeta via immunoSEQ multiplex PCR. TCRdb re-called the immunoSEQ multiplex PCR reads through MiXCR, storing one row per CDR3 protein. The sample has about 200,000 distinct CDR3 sequences, around 95% seen once. Bulk CD8+ and CD4+ cells came from magnetic negative isolation; CD8+ TEMRA by FACS. General study points: An acknowledgment was made by the study that its TCR sequencing and HLA analysis involved relatively few individuals.

Sequencing was done on a sample of CD4+ T cells from PBMCs. The chain carries TRBV10-3 and TRBJ2-5; D unclear. The TCR sequence derives from a human donor with multiple sclerosis. The CDR3 sequence: CAMSPTGLQETQYF. CDR3 coding DNA: TGTGCCATGTCCCCAACGGGTTTGCAAGAGACCCAGTACTTC.